This T cell receptor (beta chain) was profiled in a study of blood T cell repertoires in COVID-19. Study-wide background: Italy, Spain and the United States were the sources of the convalescent and acute COVID-19 samples.

Method: immunoSEQ multiplex PCR; TCRdb's copy keeps in-frame clones and lacks some. Of 390,000 or so clones in the sample, roughly four fifths are singletons; the top ten hold approximately 5.4%. This CDR3 spans 14 amino acids. V shed 6 bases and J shed 4 bases, with 16 bases lying between them. Germline-derived CDR1 and CDR2 are SGHAT and FQDESV (reference sequence). Sequencing used PBMCs or T cells enriched from blood (not recorded which). The chain employs TRBV11-1 and TRBJ2-7, with unresolved D. The clonotype was recovered from a woman aged 50 to 65 who had recovered from COVID-19. CDR3 amino acids: CASSPRPNGYEQYF. In DNA form, the CDR3 reads TGTGCCAGCAGTCCTCGTCCTAACGGGTACGAGCAGTACTTC.